This T cell receptor beta chain is from a study of early T cells in non-severe SARS-CoV-2 infection. Study as a whole: The chains were unpaired, and the sequenced material was bulk RNA from unsorted whole blood.

Individual cDNA molecules carried attached unique molecular identifiers. TCRdb re-called the 5' RACE reads through MiXCR, storing one row per CDR3 protein. The profile shows over 55,000 distinct CDR3 sequences, roughly 13% of them singletons. Trimming shortened V by 4 bases and J by 2 bases, and 9 bases separated the two germline ends. Germline CDR1 is SGHDT and CDR2 is YYEEEE. This CDR3 has 13 residues. This clonotype was observed many times. Input material: whole blood. The chain links TRBV5-6 to TRBJ2-5; no reliable D call. The receptor was derived from an adult who was a healthcare worker with PCR-confirmed SARS-CoV-2 infection or an uninfected control (not recorded which). The CDR3 spells CASSRTVQETQYF. CDR3 sequence (DNA): TGTGCCAGCAGCCGGACGGTGCAAGAGACCCAGTACTTC.